This TCR beta chain was sequenced for a study of T cells in Graves' hyperthyroidism and ophthalmopathy. The investigators amplified TCR beta CDR3 regions from RNA transcripts. The HTBI set primed first-round TCR CDR3 RT-PCR. TCRdb used MiXCR to reprocess the multiplex PCR reads, holding one entry per CDR3 protein. The sample has under 700,000 distinct CDR3 sequences, 16% seen once; the top ten hold 15% to 20%. Germline CDR1 MGHDK, CDR2 SYGVNS. The CDR3 extends over 11 amino acids. V dropped 2 bases and J dropped 8 bases, with 7 bases sitting between them. The sequenced material came from blood. The receptor's source is a young woman with Graves' hyperthyroidism. This rearrangement joins TRBV25-1 to TRBJ2-7, with D possibly matching TRBD1 (5 bases). The CDR3 bases are TGTGCCAGCAGTGAAGCAGGGAAGCAGTACTTC. Translated: CASSEAGKQYF.